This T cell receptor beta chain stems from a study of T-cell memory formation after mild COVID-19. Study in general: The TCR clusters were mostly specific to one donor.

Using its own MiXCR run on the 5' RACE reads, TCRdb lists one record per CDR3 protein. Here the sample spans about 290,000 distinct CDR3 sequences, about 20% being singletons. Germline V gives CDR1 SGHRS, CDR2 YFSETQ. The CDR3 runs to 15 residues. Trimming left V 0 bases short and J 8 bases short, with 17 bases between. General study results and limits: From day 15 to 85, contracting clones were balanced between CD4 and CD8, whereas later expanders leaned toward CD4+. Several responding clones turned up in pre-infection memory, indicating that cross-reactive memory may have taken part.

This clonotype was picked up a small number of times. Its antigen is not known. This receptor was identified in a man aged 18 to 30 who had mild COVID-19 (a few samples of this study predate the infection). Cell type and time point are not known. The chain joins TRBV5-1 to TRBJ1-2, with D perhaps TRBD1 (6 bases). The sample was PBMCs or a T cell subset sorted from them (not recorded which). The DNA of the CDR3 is TGCGCCAGCAGCTTGGCCGGGGGACACTCTAAAGGCTACACCTTC. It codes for CASSLAGGHSKGYTF.